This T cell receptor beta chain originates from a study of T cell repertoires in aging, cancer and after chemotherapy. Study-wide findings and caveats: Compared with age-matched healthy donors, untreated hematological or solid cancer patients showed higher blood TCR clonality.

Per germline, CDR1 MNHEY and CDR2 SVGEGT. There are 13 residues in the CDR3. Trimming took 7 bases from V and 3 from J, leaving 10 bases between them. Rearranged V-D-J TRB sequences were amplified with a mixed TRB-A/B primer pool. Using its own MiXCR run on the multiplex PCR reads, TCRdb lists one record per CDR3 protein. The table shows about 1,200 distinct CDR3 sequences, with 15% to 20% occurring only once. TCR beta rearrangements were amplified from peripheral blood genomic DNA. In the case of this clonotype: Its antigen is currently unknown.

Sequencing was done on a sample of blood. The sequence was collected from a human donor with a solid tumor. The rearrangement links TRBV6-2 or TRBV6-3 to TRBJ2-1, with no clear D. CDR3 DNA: TGTGCCAGCACCGCGGTACTCTACAATGAGCAGTTCTTC. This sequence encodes CASTAVLYNEQFF.